One sample yielded the 29 T cell receptor beta chains listed below, sequenced in a study of OX40 agonist ivuxolimab in advanced cancers. The library was made by the immunoSEQ multiplex PCR assay. In its TCRdb copy, this immuneACCESS table keeps in-frame sequences only and misses some clones. Where compared with another copy, unresolved V genes explain less than half of these, and the others have no known cause. In all, the sample holds 45,000 to 75,000 clones, and 82% of those were seen once. The ten largest clones represent roughly 1.6% of the sample. The source material was CD4+ or CD8+ T cells sorted from blood, sampled in a trial of the OX40 agonist ivuxolimab. These receptor sequences come from an adult with an advanced solid tumor such as melanoma, head and neck, liver or kidney cancer.

V and J are TRBV5-1 and TRBJ2-3; D is perhaps TRBD1 (5 bases). The CDR3 loop spans 14 amino acids. The V end was cut by 3 bases, the J end by 0 bases, with 8 bases between. Germline loops: CDR1 SGHRS, CDR2 YFSETQ. CDR3 bases: TGCGCCAGCAGCTCGGACACTAGCACAGATACGCAGTATTTT. It translates to CASSSDTSTDTQYF.

The chain has TRBV7-2 and TRBJ2-5; 7 bases fit TRBD2. Germline V gives CDR1 SGHTA, CDR2 FQGNSA. This CDR3 comprises 15 residues. V lost 4 bases, J lost 7 bases, and 12 bases stayed unmatched. The CDR3 is CASSSTGRPRGTQYF. CDR3 in DNA: TGTGCCAGCAGCTCGACCGGGAGGCCGCGTGGGACCCAGTACTTC.

The gene calls are TRBV11-3 and TRBJ1-1; no clear D gene. Germline V gene lookup returns CDR1 SGHNT and CDR2 YENEEA. V dropped 1 base and J dropped 2 bases, with 8 bases sitting between them. The CDR3 loop spans 14 amino acids. CDR3 amino acids: CASSLGQANTEAFF. CDR3 in DNA: TGTGCCAGCAGCTTAGGTCAAGCAAACACTGAAGCTTTCTTT.

The rearrangement joins TRBV6-6 to TRBJ1-1, with TRBD1 as a possible D gene (5 bases). This CDR3 has 12 amino acids. V dropped 7 bases and J dropped 10 bases, with 16 bases sitting between them. Germline V gene sequence: CDR1 MNHNY, CDR2 SVGAGI (reference sequence). As DNA, the CDR3 is TGTGCCAGCACCCTAGGAGGGGTAGGAGCTTTCTTT. It yields the protein CASTLGGVGAFF.

V and J are TRBV7-2 and TRBJ2-7; possibly TRBD1 for D (5 bases). Germline V gene lookup returns CDR1 SGHTA and CDR2 FQGNSA. Trimming took off 8 bases at V and 9 bases at J, with 20 bases between the two ends. The CDR3 covers 13 residues. CDR3 in DNA: TGTGCCAGCGCCCAGGACAAAAGTAGGGGGCAGTACTTC. This codes for CASAQDKSRGQYF.

The V call is TRBV4-1, the J call TRBJ2-5; a possible D gene is TRBD2 (6 bases). CDR1 and CDR2 from the germline V gene are MGHRA and YSYEKL. V was pared by 4 bases and J by 5 bases, with 14 bases between. The CDR3 sequence is 14 residues long. The CDR3 protein is CASSLTYGGETQYF. The CDR3, as DNA: TGCGCCAGCAGCCTGACGTATGGAGGGGAGACCCAGTACTTC.

In its sample, this clone was seen a few times. This chain links TRBV2 with TRBJ1-3, with no clear D. The CDR3 has 15 residues. Germline CDR1 is SNHLY and CDR2 is FYNNEI. Trimming stripped 4 bases from V and 0 bases from J, with 10 bases between. In DNA, the CDR3 is TGTGCCAGCAGTGTCCAGGCGACCTCTGGAAACACCATATATTTT. Protein product: CASSVQATSGNTIYF. The variable domain in full, completed from reference TRBV2 and TRBJ1-3, reads EPEVTQTPSHQVTQMGQEVILRCVPISNHLYFYWYRQILGQKVEFLVSFYNNEISEKSEIFDDQFSVERPDGSNFTLKIRSTKLEDSAMYFCASSVQATSGNTIYFGEGSWLTVV.

The chain couples TRBV4-1 to TRBJ2-3, with a weak D call TRBD1 (5 bases). The CDR3 length is 15 residues. Germline V gene sequence: CDR1 MGHRA, CDR2 YSYEKL. With 0 bases removed from V and 2 bases from J, the gap between germline ends came to 9 bases. The CDR3 loop is CASSQDRQNTDTQYF. Written as DNA, the CDR3 is TGCGCCAGCAGCCAAGACAGACAGAACACAGATACGCAGTATTTT.

This clone was seen a single time. The chain combines TRBV5-8 with TRBJ1-5; D perhaps matches TRBD1 (5 bases). The V gene lost 4 bases and the J gene lost 0 bases, with 17 bases spanning the gap. The germline gives CDR1 SGHTS, CDR2 YDEGEE. The CDR3 length is 17 residues. CDR3 coding DNA: TGTGCCAGCAGCAAGGGGACGGCCCATAATAGCAATCAGCCCCAGCATTTT. It encodes CASSKGTAHNSNQPQHF.

V usage is TRBV11-2 and J usage is TRBJ1-2, with D uncertain. The CDR3 has 14 amino acids. V gave up 3 bases and J gave up 7 bases, with 15 bases separating them. Germline assignment: CDR1 SGHAT and CDR2 FQNNGV. The CDR3 here is CASSFGLLEFGYTF. The CDR3 bases are TGTGCCAGCAGCTTCGGCCTACTTGAGTTTGGCTACACCTTC.

This clone has just one count. The chain has TRBV20-1 and TRBJ1-2; D uncertain. Per germline, CDR1 DFQATT and CDR2 SNEGSKA (reference sequence). V was cut by 3 bases and J by 8 bases, with 4 bases left in between. This CDR3 has 9 amino acids. CDR3 DNA sequence: TGCAGTGCTAGTCGAGGCTACACCTTC. Its translation is CSASRGYTF.

In this sample, this clone turned up a few times. The rearrangement links TRBV5-1 to TRBJ2-1; a weak D match, TRBD1 (5 bases). Trimming removed 1 base from V and 6 bases from J, with 14 bases in between. The CDR3 covers 15 residues. In germline, CDR1 is SGHRS, CDR2 YFSETQ. The CDR3 DNA reads as TGCGCCAGCAGCTTGTTGGGCCAGGGATCCAATGAGCAGTTCTTC. This gives the protein CASSLLGQGSNEQFF. Full variable domain (missing parts from reference TRBV5-1 and TRBJ2-1): KAGVTQTPRYLIKTRGQQVTLSCSPISGHRSVSWYQQTPGQGLQFLFEYFSETQRNKGNFPGRFSGRQFSNSRSEMNVSTLELGDSALYLCASSLLGQGSNEQFFGPGTRLTVL.

The genes are TRBV7-2 and TRBJ2-7, with no clear D. The CDR3 contains 12 residues. V shed 3 bases and J shed 2 bases, with 5 bases lying between them. Per the germline V gene, CDR1 is SGHTA and CDR2 is FQGNSA. The CDR3 DNA reads as TGTGCCAGCAGCTTCCGTGCCTACGAGCAGTACTTC. As protein: CASSFRAYEQYF.

The rearrangement joins TRBV6-5 to TRBJ1-1; tentatively, D is TRBD1 (5 bases). The germline gives CDR1 MNHEY, CDR2 SVGAGI. This CDR3 is built from 11 residues. V was cut by 8 bases and J by 5 bases, with 9 bases left in between. In DNA, the CDR3 is TGTGCCAGCCCCCGGGGGACTGAAGCTTTCTTT. Translating it yields CASPRGTEAFF.

The rearrangement uses TRBV11-2 and TRBJ1-4; no reliable D call. The CDR3 runs 16 residues. CDR1 is SGHAT, CDR2 FQNNGV, per germline. Deletions cut 2 bases from V and 0 bases from J, with 10 bases between. The CDR3 reads CASSLRSGTTNEKLFF. The DNA for the CDR3 is TGTGCCAGCAGCTTACGTAGCGGCACAACTAATGAAAAACTGTTTTTT. The full variable domain, completed using reference TRBV11-2 and TRBJ1-4, is EAGVAQSPRYKIIEKRQSVAFWCNPISGHATLYWYQQILGQGPKLLIQFQNNGVVDDSQLPKDRFSAERLKGVDSTLKIQPAKLEDSAVYLCASSLRSGTTNEKLFFGSGTQLSVL.

The chain combines TRBV2 with TRBJ1-3; D is perhaps TRBD1 (6 bases). V shed 6 bases and J shed 0 bases, with 12 bases lying between them. In germline, CDR1 is SNHLY, CDR2 FYNNEI. The length of the CDR3 is 15 residues. The DNA of the CDR3 is TGTGCCAGCAGCCGGGACATAAACTCTGGAAACACCATATATTTT. This codes for CASSRDINSGNTIYF. Supplemented by reference TRBV2 and TRBJ1-3, the full variable domain reads EPEVTQTPSHQVTQMGQEVILRCVPISNHLYFYWYRQILGQKVEFLVSFYNNEISEKSEIFDDQFSVERPDGSNFTLKIRSTKLEDSAMYFCASSRDINSGNTIYFGEGSWLTVV.

The chain is built from TRBV30 and TRBJ2-3, with 8 bases aligning to TRBD2. Trimming cost V 5 bases and J 6 bases; bases outside gene matches: 16. The CDR3 has 16 amino acids. Germline-derived CDR1 and CDR2 are GTSNPN and SVGIG (reference sequence). The DNA of the CDR3 is TGTGCCTGGGGCCCGACTAGCGTGGCCCTCTTGGATACGCAGTATTTT. As protein: CAWGPTSVALLDTQYF.

This clone counts as medium-sized. V is TRBV7-2 and J is TRBJ1-1; D not resolved. The germline V gene encodes CDR1 SGHTA and CDR2 FQGNSA. The CDR3 loop spans 14 amino acids. V was clipped by 5 bases and J by 4 bases, with 14 bases between them. The chain's CDR3 is CASSPLAASTEAFF. CDR3 bases: TGTGCCAGCAGCCCCCTGGCGGCGAGCACTGAAGCTTTCTTT.

This chain links TRBV4-2 with TRBJ2-1, with 7 positions matching TRBD1. The CDR3 runs to 14 residues. Unmatched junction bases numbered 9, after V lost 4 bases and J lost 9 bases. CDR1 and CDR2 (germline): LGHNA, YNFKEQ. The CDR3 reads CASSRETGLAEQFF. The CDR3, as DNA: TGTGCCAGCAGCCGGGAGACAGGGCTGGCTGAGCAGTTCTTC.

The chain carries TRBV6-1 and TRBJ2-1; possibly TRBD1 for D (5 bases). The CDR3 contains 13 residues. V was clipped by 7 bases and J by 6 bases, with 13 bases between them. Germline V gene data show CDR1 as MNHNS and CDR2 as SASEGT. Written as DNA, the CDR3 is TGTGCCAGCACCCCAGGGTGGGGCAATGAGCAGTTCTTC. Translating gives CASTPGWGNEQFF.

The chain combines TRBV5-8 with TRBJ1-2, with D possibly matching TRBD1 (5 bases). This CDR3 region has 15 residues. Germline values: CDR1 SGHTS, CDR2 YDEGEE. V was pared by 0 bases and J by 8 bases, with 17 bases between. CDR3 DNA sequence: TGTGCCAGCAGCTTGGCCGCAGGGAAGGTATACGGCTACACCTTC. Protein sequence: CASSLAAGKVYGYTF.

The chain carries TRBV15 and TRBJ2-1; a possible D gene is TRBD1 (6 bases). The germline gives CDR1 LNHNV, CDR2 YYDKDF (reference sequence). The V and J ends lost 0 bases and 7 bases respectively, with 19 bases between them. The CDR3 sequence is 17 residues long. DNA of the CDR3: TGTGCCACCAGCAGAGATACTGAACAGGGTCAAATTAATGAGCAGTTCTTC. It is translated as CATSRDTEQGQINEQFF.

A single count supports this clone. V is TRBV19 and J is TRBJ2-7; D may be TRBD1 (5 bases). Trimming cost V 3 bases and J 1 base, with 13 bases left between them. Germline values: CDR1 LNHDA, CDR2 SQIVND (reference sequence). This CDR3 is built from 15 residues. The DNA for the CDR3 is TGTGCCAGTAGTATGGTGGCAGGGTCATCCTACGAGCAGTACTTC. Its protein is CASSMVAGSSYEQYF.

This chain joins TRBV13 and TRBJ2-2, with D hard to call. Per the germline V gene, CDR1 is PRHDT and CDR2 is FYEKMQ (reference sequence). The length of the CDR3 is 14 residues. Trimming removed 5 bases at V and 0 bases at J, with 7 bases between. CDR3 region: CASSPRTNTGELFF. CDR3 nucleotides: TGTGCCAGCAGCCCTCGAACGAACACCGGGGAGCTGTTTTTT.

V is TRBV4-1 and J is TRBJ1-1; D remains ambiguous. Germline CDR1 and CDR2: MGHRA and YSYEKL. CDR3 length equals 14 residues. The V end lost 4 bases, the J end lost 6 bases, and 15 bases lay between the germline ends. The CDR3 nucleotides are TGCGCCAGCAGCCTCGTTCGGTCGGAACCTGAAGCTTTCTTT. It translates to CASSLVRSEPEAFF.

The chain combines TRBV6-6 with TRBJ2-1, with 11 bases fitting TRBD2. The CDR3 runs 15 residues. The junction had 5 bases not matched to a gene; V was cut back by 10 bases and J by 0 bases. Germline V gene sequence: CDR1 MNHNY, CDR2 SVGAGI (reference sequence). DNA for the CDR3: TGTGCCACTAGCGGGAGGTTAAGCTCCTACAATGAGCAGTTCTTC. Amino acid sequence: CATSGRLSSYNEQFF.

The chain carries TRBV29-1 and TRBJ1-4; 9 bases agree with TRBD1. The CDR3 spans 13 residues. Per germline, CDR1 SQVTM and CDR2 ANQGSEA. After removal of 5 bases from V and 8 bases from J, the junction contained 6 bases not matched to a gene. The CDR3 here is CSVPDRGYEKLFF. The CDR3 DNA sequence: TGCAGCGTTCCAGACAGGGGGTACGAAAAACTGTTTTTT.

A remark on this clone: Distinct nucleotide sequences in the sample also encode this CDR3. The rearrangement links TRBV15 to TRBJ1-5, with D possibly being TRBD1 (5 bases). V shed 3 bases and J shed 0 bases, with 9 bases lying between them. Germline assignment: CDR1 LNHNV and CDR2 YYDKDF (reference sequence). The CDR3 runs 15 residues. CDR3 residues: CATSRGGGSNQPQHF. The CDR3 DNA reads TGTGCCACCAGCAGGGGGGGTGGTAGCAATCAGCCCCAGCATTTT.

The genes are TRBV2 and TRBJ2-7; weak D call: TRBD2 (6 bases). The CDR3 sequence is 12 residues long. Trimming left V 6 bases short and J 5 bases short, with 11 bases between. Germline V gives CDR1 SNHLY, CDR2 FYNNEI. CDR3 bases: TGTGCCAGCAGCCAATGGGGGGACGAGCAGTACTTC. Residues: CASSQWGDEQYF.